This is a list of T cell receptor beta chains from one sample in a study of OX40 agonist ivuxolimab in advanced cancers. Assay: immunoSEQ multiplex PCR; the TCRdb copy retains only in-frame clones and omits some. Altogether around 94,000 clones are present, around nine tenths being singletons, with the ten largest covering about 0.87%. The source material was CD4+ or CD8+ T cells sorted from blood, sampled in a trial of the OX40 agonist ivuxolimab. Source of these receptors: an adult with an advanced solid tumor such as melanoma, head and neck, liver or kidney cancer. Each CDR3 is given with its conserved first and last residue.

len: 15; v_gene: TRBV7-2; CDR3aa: CASSWSGTGPEKLFF
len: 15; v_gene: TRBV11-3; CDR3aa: CASSVRQGKYNEQFF
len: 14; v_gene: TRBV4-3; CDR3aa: CASSRDRGDSPLHF
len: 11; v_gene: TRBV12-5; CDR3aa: CASGLGQPQHF
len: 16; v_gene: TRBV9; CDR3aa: CASSVGAAEYQETQYF
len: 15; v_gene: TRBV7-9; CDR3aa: CASSLVAGRAYGYTF
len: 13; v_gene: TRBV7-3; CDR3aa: CASSFSGTDTQYF
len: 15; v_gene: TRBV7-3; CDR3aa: CASSPWGTRNTEAFF
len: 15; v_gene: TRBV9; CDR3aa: CASSFSQGVDQPQHF
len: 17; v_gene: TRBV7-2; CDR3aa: CASSPVGLAIAKNIQYF
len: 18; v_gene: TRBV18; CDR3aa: CASSPTSGRSGGTYEQYF
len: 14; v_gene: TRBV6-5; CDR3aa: CASSIQGGRETQYF
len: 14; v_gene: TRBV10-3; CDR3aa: CAVRGPGRGYEQYF
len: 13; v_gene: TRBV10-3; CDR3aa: CAISGQGNTEAFF
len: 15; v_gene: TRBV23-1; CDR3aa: CASSHGTSGNNEQFF
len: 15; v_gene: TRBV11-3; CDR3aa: CASSFTGGMGDTQYF
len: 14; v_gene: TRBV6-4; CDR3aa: CASSLETGDYGYTF
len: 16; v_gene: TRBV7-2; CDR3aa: CASSLRLALRAHEQYF
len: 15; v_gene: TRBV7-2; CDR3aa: CASSLAEVPRGKLFF
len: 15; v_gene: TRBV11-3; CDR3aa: CASSLRLAGEETQYF
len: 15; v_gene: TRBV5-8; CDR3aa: CASSVTGTELYEQFF
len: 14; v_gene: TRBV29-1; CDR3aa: CSGANLGSYNEQFF
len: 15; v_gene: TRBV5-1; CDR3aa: CASSLEGGGNQPQHF
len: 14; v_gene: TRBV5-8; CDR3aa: CASSWGRGDYEQYF
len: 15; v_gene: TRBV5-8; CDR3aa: CASSLYRAGANVLTF
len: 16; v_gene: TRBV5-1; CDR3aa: CASSLDGRSGANVLTF
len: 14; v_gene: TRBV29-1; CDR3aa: CSVESGGEKGEQYF
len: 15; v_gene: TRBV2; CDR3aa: CASSVAGARGEGYTF
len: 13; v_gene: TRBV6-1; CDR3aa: CASSARGSTEAFF